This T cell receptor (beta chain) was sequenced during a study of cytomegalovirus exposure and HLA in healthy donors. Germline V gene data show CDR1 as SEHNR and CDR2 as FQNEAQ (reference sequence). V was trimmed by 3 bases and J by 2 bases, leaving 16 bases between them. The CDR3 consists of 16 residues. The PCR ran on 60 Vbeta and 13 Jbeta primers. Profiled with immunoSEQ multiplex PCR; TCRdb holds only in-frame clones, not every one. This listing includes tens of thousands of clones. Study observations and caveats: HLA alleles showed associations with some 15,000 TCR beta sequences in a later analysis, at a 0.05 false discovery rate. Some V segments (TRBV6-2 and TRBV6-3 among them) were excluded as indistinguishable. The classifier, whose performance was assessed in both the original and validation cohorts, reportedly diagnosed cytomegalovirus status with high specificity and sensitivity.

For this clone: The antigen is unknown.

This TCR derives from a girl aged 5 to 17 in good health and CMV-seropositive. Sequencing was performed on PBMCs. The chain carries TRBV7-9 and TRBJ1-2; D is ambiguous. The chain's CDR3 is CASSLHPDGLNYGYTF. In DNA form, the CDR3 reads TGTGCCAGCAGCTTGCACCCCGATGGGCTCAACTATGGCTACACCTTC.